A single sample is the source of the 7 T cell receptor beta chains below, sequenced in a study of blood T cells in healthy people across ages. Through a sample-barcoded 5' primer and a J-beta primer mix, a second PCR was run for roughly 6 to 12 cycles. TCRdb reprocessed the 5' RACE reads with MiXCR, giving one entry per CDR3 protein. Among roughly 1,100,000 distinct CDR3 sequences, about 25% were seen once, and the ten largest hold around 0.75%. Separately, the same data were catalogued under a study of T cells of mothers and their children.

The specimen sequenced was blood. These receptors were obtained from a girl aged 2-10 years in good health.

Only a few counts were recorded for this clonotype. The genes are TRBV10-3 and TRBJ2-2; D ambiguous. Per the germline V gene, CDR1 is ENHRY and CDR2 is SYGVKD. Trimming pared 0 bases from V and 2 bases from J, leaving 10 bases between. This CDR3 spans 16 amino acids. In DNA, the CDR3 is TGTGCCATCAGTGAGTCACGGTCCGGAAACACCGGGGAGCTGTTTTTT. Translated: CAISESRSGNTGELFF.

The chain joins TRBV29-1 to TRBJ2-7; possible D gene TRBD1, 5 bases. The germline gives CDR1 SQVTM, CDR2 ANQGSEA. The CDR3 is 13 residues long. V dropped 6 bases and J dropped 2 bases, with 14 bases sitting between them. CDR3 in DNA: TGCAGCGTGGGCAGTGGACAACCCTACGAGCAGTACTTC. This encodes CSVGSGQPYEQYF.

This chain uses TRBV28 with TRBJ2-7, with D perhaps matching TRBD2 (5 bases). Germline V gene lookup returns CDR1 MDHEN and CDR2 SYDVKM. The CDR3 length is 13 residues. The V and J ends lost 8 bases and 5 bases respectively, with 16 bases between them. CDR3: CASVLLGDNEQYF. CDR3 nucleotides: TGTGCCAGCGTACTCCTCGGGGATAACGAGCAGTACTTC.

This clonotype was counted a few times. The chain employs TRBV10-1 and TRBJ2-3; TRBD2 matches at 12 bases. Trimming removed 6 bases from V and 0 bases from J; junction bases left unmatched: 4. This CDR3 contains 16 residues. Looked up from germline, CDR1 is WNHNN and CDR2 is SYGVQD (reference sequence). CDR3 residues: CASRGLAGHSTDTQYF. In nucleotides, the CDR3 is TGCGCCAGCAGGGGACTAGCGGGCCATAGCACAGATACGCAGTATTTT.

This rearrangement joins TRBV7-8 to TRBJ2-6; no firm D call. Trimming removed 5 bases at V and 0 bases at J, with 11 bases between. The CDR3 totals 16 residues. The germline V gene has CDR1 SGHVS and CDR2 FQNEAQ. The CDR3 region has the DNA TGTGCCAGCAGCCCCGTCGGGTTCTCTGGGGCCAACGTCCTGACTTTC. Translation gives CASSPVGFSGANVLTF.

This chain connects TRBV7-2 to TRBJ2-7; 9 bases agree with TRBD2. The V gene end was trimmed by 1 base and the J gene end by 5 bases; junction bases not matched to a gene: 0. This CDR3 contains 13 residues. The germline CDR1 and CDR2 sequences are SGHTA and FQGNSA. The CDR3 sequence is CASSLVAGDEQYF. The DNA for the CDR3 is TGTGCCAGCAGCTTAGTAGCGGGAGACGAGCAGTACTTC.

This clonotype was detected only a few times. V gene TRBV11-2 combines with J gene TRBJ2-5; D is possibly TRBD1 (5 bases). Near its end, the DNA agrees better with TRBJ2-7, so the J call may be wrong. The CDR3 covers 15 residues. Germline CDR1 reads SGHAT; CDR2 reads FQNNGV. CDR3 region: CASSTNRQPVYEQYF. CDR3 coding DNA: TGTGCCAGCAGCACAAATAGACAGCCGGTTTACGAGCAGTACTTC.